This T cell receptor beta chain was found in a study of blood T cells in healthy people across ages. A second PCR of about 6 to 12 cycles used a sample-barcoded 5' primer and a J-beta primer mix. TCRdb reprocessed the 5' RACE reads via MiXCR and lists one record per CDR3 protein. The sample lists hundreds of thousands of distinct CDR3 sequences, 45% to 60% occurring once. This clonotype turned up a few times. The specimen sequenced was blood. The TCR comes from a man aged 60 to 75 in good health.

Here the CDR3 reads CSARRGPGTQYF. CDR3 in DNA: TGCAGTGCTCGCAGGGGACCGGGGACCCAGTACTTC. This chain connects TRBV20-1 to TRBJ2-7, with a possible D match to TRBD1 (6 bases). Gene TRBJ2-5 matches the end of the DNA better, so the J call may be wrong. Looked up from germline, CDR1 is DFQATT and CDR2 is SNEGSKA (reference sequence). The CDR3 is made up of 12 amino acids.